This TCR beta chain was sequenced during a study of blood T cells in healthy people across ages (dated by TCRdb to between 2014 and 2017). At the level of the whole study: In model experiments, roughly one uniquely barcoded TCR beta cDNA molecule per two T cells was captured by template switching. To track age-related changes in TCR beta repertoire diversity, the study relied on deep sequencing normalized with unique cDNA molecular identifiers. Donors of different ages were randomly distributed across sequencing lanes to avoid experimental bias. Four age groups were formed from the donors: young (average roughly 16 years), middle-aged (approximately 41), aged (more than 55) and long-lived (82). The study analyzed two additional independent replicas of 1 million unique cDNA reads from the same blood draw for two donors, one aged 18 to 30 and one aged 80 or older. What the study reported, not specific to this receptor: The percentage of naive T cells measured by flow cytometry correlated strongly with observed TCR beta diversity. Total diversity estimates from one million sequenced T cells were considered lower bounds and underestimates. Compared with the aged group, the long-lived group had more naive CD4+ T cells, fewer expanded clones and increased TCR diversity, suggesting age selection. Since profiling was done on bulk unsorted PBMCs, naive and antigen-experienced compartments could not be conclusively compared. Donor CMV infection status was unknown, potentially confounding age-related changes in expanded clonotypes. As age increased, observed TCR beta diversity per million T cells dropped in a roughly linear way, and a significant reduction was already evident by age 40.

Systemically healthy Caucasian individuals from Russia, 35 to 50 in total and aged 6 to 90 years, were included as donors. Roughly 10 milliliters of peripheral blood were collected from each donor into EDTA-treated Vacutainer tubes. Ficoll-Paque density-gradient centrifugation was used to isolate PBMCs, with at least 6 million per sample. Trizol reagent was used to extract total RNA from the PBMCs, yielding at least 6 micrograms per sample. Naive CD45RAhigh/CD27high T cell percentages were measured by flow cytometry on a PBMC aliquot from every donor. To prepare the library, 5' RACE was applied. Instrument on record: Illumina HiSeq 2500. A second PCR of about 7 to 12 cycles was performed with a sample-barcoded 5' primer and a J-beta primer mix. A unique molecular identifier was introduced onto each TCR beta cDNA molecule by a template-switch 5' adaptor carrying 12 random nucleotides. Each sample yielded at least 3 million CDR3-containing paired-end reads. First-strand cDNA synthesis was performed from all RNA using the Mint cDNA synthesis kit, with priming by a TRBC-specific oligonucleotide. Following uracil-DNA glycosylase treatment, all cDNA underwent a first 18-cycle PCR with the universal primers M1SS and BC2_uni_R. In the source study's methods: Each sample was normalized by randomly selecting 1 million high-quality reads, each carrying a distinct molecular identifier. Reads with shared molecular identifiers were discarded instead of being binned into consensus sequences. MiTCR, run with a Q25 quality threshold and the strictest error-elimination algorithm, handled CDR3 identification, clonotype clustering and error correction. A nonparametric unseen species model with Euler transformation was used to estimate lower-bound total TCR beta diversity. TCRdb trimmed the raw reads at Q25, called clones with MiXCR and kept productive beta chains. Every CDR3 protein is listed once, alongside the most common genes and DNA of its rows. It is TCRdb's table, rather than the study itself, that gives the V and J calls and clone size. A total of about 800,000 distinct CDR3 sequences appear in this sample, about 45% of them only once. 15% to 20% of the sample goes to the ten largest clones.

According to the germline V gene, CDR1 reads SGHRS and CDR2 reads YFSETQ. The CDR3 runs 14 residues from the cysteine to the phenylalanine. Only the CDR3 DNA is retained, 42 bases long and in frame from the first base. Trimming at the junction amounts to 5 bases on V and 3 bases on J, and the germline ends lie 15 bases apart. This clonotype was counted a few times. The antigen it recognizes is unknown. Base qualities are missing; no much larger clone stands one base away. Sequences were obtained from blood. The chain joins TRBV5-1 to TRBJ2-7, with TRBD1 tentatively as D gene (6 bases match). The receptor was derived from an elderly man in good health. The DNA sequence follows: TGCGCCAGCAGTCAGGGGCAGGGGAACTACGAGCAGTACTTC. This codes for CASSQGQGNYEQYF.